Here is one T cell receptor beta chain with its context. What it binds is unknown. The donors were members of the roughly 120-subject validation cohort (separate from the roughly 680-subject first cohort). This entry comes from a study of cytomegalovirus exposure and HLA in healthy donors. Findings of the study overall: High sensitivity and specificity were reportedly achieved when the classifier diagnosed cytomegalovirus status. CMV antigen specificity was confirmed in vitro for a few CMV-associated chains.

The protocol was immunoSEQ multiplex PCR, while the TCRdb copy is restricted to in-frame clones and leaves out a portion. The table shows almost 75,000 clones, with approximately 80% occurring only once. The CDR3 has 15 amino acids. The V segment lost 6 bases and the J segment 5 bases; nucleotides outside the gene matches: 7. Germline V lookup: CDR1 MNHEY, CDR2 SVGAGI. V and J are TRBV6-5 and TRBJ2-1; 10 nucleotides agree with TRBD1. The receptor comes from a man aged 25-45 years in good health and CMV-seronegative. The source material was PBMCs. This chain's CDR3 is CASRTGTGAHNEQFF. The CDR3 DNA follows: TGTGCCAGCAGAACCGGGACAGGGGCCCACAATGAGCAGTTCTTC.